A single sample gave rise to the 30 T cell receptor beta chains below, sequenced in a study of metastatic and nonmetastatic thyroid tumors. TCRdb re-called the PCR reads through MiXCR. This sample has more than 90,000 clones, with roughly 13% found just once. None of the patients had undergone any treatment ahead of thyroid surgery. The source material was blood. These TCRs come from a female donor with papillary thyroid cancer or a benign thyroid nodule (not recorded which). Some clones in this sample may be carry-over from other donors' samples.

This clone was observed many times. The genes are TRBV24-1 and TRBJ2-1; unclear D gene. Per the germline V gene, CDR1 is KGHDR and CDR2 is SFDVKD. There are 13 residues in the CDR3. The V gene lost 9 bases and the J gene lost 5 bases, with 13 bases spanning the gap. CDR3 nucleotides: TGTGCCACCGGCTCGAACCGTGACAATGAGCAGTTCTTC. Protein sequence: CATGSNRDNEQFF.

In this sample, this clone turned up many times. The chain joins TRBV12-3 or TRBV12-4 to TRBJ1-5; tentatively, D is TRBD1 (5 bases). V lost 5 bases, J lost 4 bases, and 9 bases lay in between. The CDR3 extends over 13 amino acids. CDR3: CASSAKGNQPQHF. The CDR3 DNA sequence: TGTGCCAGCAGTGCGAAGGGGAATCAGCCCCAGCATTTT.

This clone occurred many times. This CDR3 is also generated by other DNA sequences in the sample. The rearrangement joins TRBV10-3 to TRBJ2-3; 7 bases agree with TRBD2. The CDR3 has 14 amino acids. The ends lost 7 bases at V and 1 base at J; junction bases unmatched: 5. Germline CDR1 and CDR2: ENHRY and SYGVKD. The CDR3 coding sequence is TGTGCCATCACGCAGCGGGAAGGCACAGATACGCAGTATTTT. The encoded protein is CAITQREGTDTQYF.

This clone was picked up many times. This rearrangement joins TRBV12-3 or TRBV12-4 to TRBJ1-2; D not certain. Trimming removed 4 bases at V and 8 bases at J, with 11 bases between. This CDR3 comprises 12 residues. The CDR3 nucleotides are TGTGCCAGCAGTTCTGGCTTTGACGGCTACACCTTC. Amino acid sequence: CASSSGFDGYTF.

This clone appeared many times. The rearrangement uses TRBV20-1 and TRBJ2-2, with 10 bases that match TRBD2. The CDR3 loop spans 20 amino acids. Germline assignment: CDR1 DFQATT and CDR2 SNEGSKA (reference sequence). V was clipped by 6 bases and J by 1 base; unmatched bases: 20. The CDR3 DNA follows: TGCAGTGCCCCGAACTACCTTAGGACTAGCGGAGAGATGAACACCGGGGAGCTGTTTTTT. Protein sequence: CSAPNYLRTSGEMNTGELFF.

This clone has a count of ten or more. CDR3 coding DNA: TGTGCCAGCAGCCCTCGGGCGGCTAGCGTGGATCGAAGCTCCTACAATGAGCAGTTCTTC. Protein sequence: CASSPRAASVDRSSYNEQFF. This chain joins TRBV7-7 and TRBJ2-1; the D gene is possibly TRBD2 (6 bases). The CDR3 is 20 residues long. Per the germline V gene, CDR1 is SSHAT and CDR2 is FNYEAQ (reference sequence). Trimming removed 5 bases from V and 0 bases from J, with 26 bases in between.

This clone was counted many times. The chain is built from TRBV12-3 or TRBV12-4 and TRBJ2-7; 10 bases are a match to TRBD2. CDR3 length: 14 amino acids. Trimming took 6 bases from V and 7 from J; bases not matched to a gene: 9. CDR3 loop: CASRQSSGSEEQYF. The DNA of the CDR3 is TGTGCCAGCAGGCAATCTAGCGGGAGTGAAGAGCAGTACTTC.

In its sample, this clone was seen many times. This CDR3 is also generated by other DNA sequences in the sample. V and J are TRBV30 and TRBJ1-5; perhaps TRBD1 as D (5 bases). Germline CDR1 GTSNPN, CDR2 SVGIG (reference sequence). CDR3 length: 13 amino acids. Trimming left V 5 bases short and J 4 bases short, with 12 bases between. CDR3 sequence (DNA): TGTGCCTGGTGTGAGGGGCGAAATCAGCCCCAGCATTTT. It yields the protein CAWCEGRNQPQHF.

As regards this clone: A single base separates this from a much larger clone, so it may be a read error. Other DNA sequences within the sample encode an identical CDR3. V gene TRBV10-3 combines with J gene TRBJ2-1; TRBD2 aligns across 13 bases. The trim removed 6 bases at V and 4 bases at J, leaving 9 bases unmatched. CDR3 length: 17 residues. Germline V gives CDR1 ENHRY, CDR2 SYGVKD. The chain's CDR3 is CAIRETSGGNSYNEQFF. CDR3 nucleotide sequence: TGTGCCATCAGGGAGACTAGCGGGGGGAACTCATACAATGAGCAGTTCTTC.

The V gene is TRBV7-8, the J gene TRBJ1-1; possibly TRBD1 for D (6 bases). The ends were cut back, 5 bases at V and 5 bases at J, with 15 bases in the middle. CDR1 SGHVS and CDR2 FQNEAQ come from the germline V gene. CDR3 size: 14 residues. In nucleotides, the CDR3 is TGTGCCAGCAGCCTACAGGGAGATCGGACTGAAGCTTTCTTT. Translating gives CASSLQGDRTEAFF.

This clone was recorded many times. V and J are TRBV6-2 or TRBV6-3 and TRBJ2-3, with 15 bases aligning to TRBD2. Germline assignment: CDR1 MNHEY and CDR2 SVGEGT. V shed 6 bases and J 4 bases; nucleotides not matched to a gene: 5. The CDR3 runs 16 residues. As DNA, the CDR3 is TGTGCCAGCAGCCCCGGACTAGCGGGAGGGGCAGATACGCAGTATTTT. Protein product: CASSPGLAGGADTQYF.

This clone was picked up many times. The chain employs TRBV28 and TRBJ2-5, with TRBD2 as a possible D gene (7 bases). This CDR3 has 15 residues. Germline V gives CDR1 MDHEN, CDR2 SYDVKM. V was clipped by 5 bases and J by 5 bases, with 18 bases between them. Here the CDR3 reads CASSRLKQGGETQYF. CDR3 bases: TGTGCCAGCAGTCGACTGAAACAGGGAGGGGAGACCCAGTACTTC.

This clone has at least ten counts. The chain combines TRBV6-1 with TRBJ1-1; D ambiguous. This CDR3 spans 11 amino acids. Trimming shortened V by 8 bases and J by 1 base, and 5 bases separated the two germline ends. Germline CDR1 reads MNHNS; CDR2 reads SASEGT. CDR3 bases: TGTGCCAGCGCGGAGAACACTGAAGCTTTCTTT. Protein sequence: CASAENTEAFF.

This clone was found many times. A much more abundant neighbour one base away suggests this may be a read error. The chain recombines TRBV11-2 with TRBJ2-7, with D maybe TRBD2 (5 bases). CDR1 is SGHAT, CDR2 FQNNGV, per germline. There are 14 residues in the CDR3. Trimming pared 4 bases from V and 4 bases from J, leaving 14 bases between. The CDR3 region is CASSYRASSYEQYF. The DNA for the CDR3 is TGTGCCAGCAGCTACCGGGCTAGCTCATACGAGCAGTACTTC.

This clone was seen many times. The J gene is TRBJ2-2, the V gene TRBV6-2 or TRBV6-3, with 9 bases that match TRBD2. CDR1 MNHEY and CDR2 SVGEGT come from the germline V gene. The CDR3 runs to 14 residues. With 4 bases clipped from V and 8 bases from J, the junction kept 5 bases outside the gene matches. The CDR3 reads CASSSASGIGELFF. Written as DNA, the CDR3 is TGTGCCAGCAGTTCGGCTAGCGGGATAGGGGAGCTGTTTTTT.

This clone was counted only a few times. The rearrangement links TRBV28 to TRBJ1-5; D ambiguous. This CDR3 comprises 14 residues. Per germline, CDR1 MDHEN and CDR2 SYDVKM. Trimming pared 1 base from V and 4 bases from J, leaving 8 bases between. DNA for the CDR3: TGTGCCAGCAGTTTATTTCGGGAGAATCAGCCCCAGCATTTT. Amino acid sequence: CASSLFRENQPQHF.

This clone was counted many times. This chain connects TRBV3-1 to TRBJ2-2, with 12 positions matching TRBD1. There are 16 residues in the CDR3. Germline assignment: CDR1 LGHDT and CDR2 YNNKEL (reference sequence). After removal of 3 bases from V and 6 bases from J, the junction contained 5 bases not matched to a gene. The CDR3 is CASSQGQGAISGELFF. In nucleotides, the CDR3 is TGTGCCAGCAGCCAGGGACAGGGGGCTATCTCCGGGGAGCTGTTTTTT.

This clone was found many times. The chain is built from TRBV12-3 or TRBV12-4 and TRBJ2-3; no firm D call. Between the trimmed V and J ends, which lost 3 bases and 6 bases, there was a span of 13 bases. This CDR3 has 14 residues. The CDR3 nucleotides read TGTGCCAGCAGTTTTGTTGGGTATGGGGATACGCAGTATTTT. This codes for CASSFVGYGDTQYF.

In regard to this clone: A much larger clone lies one base from this, so it may be a read error. CDR3 DNA sequence: TGTGCCAGCAGCTTAGCGGGCCAGGGCTTTAGTTATTTT. It translates to CASSLAGQGFSYF. This sequence joins TRBV7-2 and TRBJ2-3, with D maybe TRBD1 (5 bases). Trimming cost V 0 bases and J 15 bases, with 16 bases left between them. Looked up from germline, CDR1 is SGHTA and CDR2 is FQGNSA. CDR3 size: 13 residues.

The chain joins TRBV29-1 to TRBJ2-5; tentative D call: TRBD2 (6 bases). Germline loops: CDR1 SQVTM, CDR2 ANQGSEA. Between the trimmed V and J ends, which lost 7 bases and 4 bases, there was a span of 13 bases. There are 12 residues in the CDR3. CDR3 nucleotides: TGCAGCGGCAACCGGGAGCTAGAGACCCAGTACTTC. Amino acid sequence: CSGNRELETQYF.

The V and J genes are TRBV11-1 and TRBJ2-3, with D possibly being TRBD1 (5 bases). In germline, CDR1 is SGHAT, CDR2 FQDESV (reference sequence). CDR3 length: 15 amino acids. V gave up 5 bases and J gave up 4 bases, with 16 bases separating them. CDR3 amino acids: CASSPTDPYSDTQYF. The CDR3 DNA reads as TGTGCCAGCAGCCCGACAGATCCTTATTCAGATACGCAGTATTTT.

This chain links TRBV11-2 with TRBJ2-3, with a tentative D call TRBD1 (5 bases). V lost 7 bases and J lost 5, with 19 bases in between. The CDR3 has 15 amino acids. Germline CDR1 reads SGHAT; CDR2 reads FQNNGV. In nucleotides, the CDR3 is TGTGCCAGCACCTGGGTGACAGTGGGAAAAGATACGCAGTATTTT. Protein: CASTWVTVGKDTQYF.

This clone was counted at least ten times. In nucleotides, the CDR3 is TGTGCCAGCAGCTCGGGACTCCAGCAGTTCTTC. The encoded protein is CASSSGLQQFF. The chain uses TRBV11-1 and TRBJ2-1; a possible D gene is TRBD2 (6 bases). Germline lookup yields CDR1 SGHAT and CDR2 FQDESV (reference sequence). Trimming removed 4 bases at V and 11 bases at J, with 9 bases between. CDR3 length: 11 amino acids.

Many counts were recorded for this clone. J is TRBJ2-7 and V is TRBV6-6; no definite D call. CDR1 is MNHNY and CDR2 is SVGAGI in the germline V gene (reference sequence). This CDR3 comprises 13 residues. Trimming shortened V by 0 bases and J by 5 bases, and 8 bases separated the two germline ends. The CDR3 spells CASSYSERDEQYF. CDR3 DNA sequence: TGTGCCAGCAGTTACTCCGAACGGGACGAGCAGTACTTC.

With respect to this clone: One end of the junction fails to match germline, which may point to a read error. This chain joins TRBV27 and TRBJ2-7; D possibly corresponds to TRBD1 (6 bases). The CDR3 is made up of 14 amino acids. CDR1 and CDR2 (germline): MNHEY, SMNVEV (reference sequence). DNA for the CDR3: TGTCCCAGCAGTACTCCGGGACATCCCTACGAGCAGTACTTC. Translated: CPSSTPGHPYEQYF.

Worth noting for this clone: Relative to the germline gene, one junction end is altered; a read error may explain this. The chain combines TRBV7-8 with TRBJ2-5; TRBD2 might be the D (6 bases). The CDR3 runs 17 residues. Germline CDR1 is SGHVS and CDR2 is FQNEAQ. As DNA, the CDR3 is TGCGCCAGCAACTTAAACGGCGTTAGCGGTAGGCAAGAGACCCAGTACTTC. Residues: CASNLNGVSGRQETQYF.

This clone was recorded a few times. The V gene is TRBV2, the J gene TRBJ2-1, with D maybe TRBD2 (5 bases). Germline V lookup: CDR1 SNHLY, CDR2 FYNNEI. The CDR3 is 14 residues long. Trimming took 7 bases from V and 2 from J, leaving 12 bases between them. The CDR3 bases are TGTGCCAGCAAAGAACTAGATGCCTACAATGAGCAGTTCTTC. Amino acids: CASKELDAYNEQFF.

At least ten counts were recorded for this clone. The chain recombines TRBV24-1 with TRBJ1-1, with D unclear. Germline V gives CDR1 KGHDR, CDR2 SFDVKD. The V and J ends lost 2 bases and 11 bases respectively, with 17 bases between them. There are 14 residues in the CDR3. The DNA for the CDR3 is TGTGCCACCAGTGATTCTTTTGGCGGGAGAAAGGCTTTCTTT. Protein product: CATSDSFGGRKAFF.

This clone was counted ten times or more. This rearrangement joins TRBV4-1 to TRBJ2-2, with TRBD2 identical over 7 bases. Trimming removed 2 bases from V and 2 bases from J; junction bases left unmatched: 2. Per the germline V gene, CDR1 is MGHRA and CDR2 is YSYEKL. The CDR3 covers 15 residues. CDR3 sequence (DNA): TGCGCCAGCAGCCAACCGGGACTAAACACCGGGGAGCTGTTTTTT. Encoded protein: CASSQPGLNTGELFF.

This clone has ten or more counts. V usage is TRBV11-1 and J usage is TRBJ2-3; D might be TRBD1 (5 bases). Germline lookup yields CDR1 SGHAT and CDR2 FQDESV (reference sequence). The CDR3 is 16 amino acids. V was clipped by 2 bases and J by 6 bases, with 18 bases between them. The CDR3 DNA is TGTGCCAGCAGCTTAAAAATATGGGGCGAGAGGGATACGCAGTATTTT. Translated: CASSLKIWGERDTQYF.